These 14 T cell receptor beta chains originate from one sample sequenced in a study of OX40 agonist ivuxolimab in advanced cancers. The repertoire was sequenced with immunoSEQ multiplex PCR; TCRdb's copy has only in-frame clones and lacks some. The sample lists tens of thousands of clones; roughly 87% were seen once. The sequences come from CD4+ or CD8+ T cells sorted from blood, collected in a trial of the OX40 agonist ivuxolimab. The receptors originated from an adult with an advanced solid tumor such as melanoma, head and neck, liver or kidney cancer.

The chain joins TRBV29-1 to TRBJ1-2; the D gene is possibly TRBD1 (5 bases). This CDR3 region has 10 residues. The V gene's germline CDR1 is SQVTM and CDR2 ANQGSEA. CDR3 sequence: CAGLGYGYTF. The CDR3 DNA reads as TGCGCGGGGCTTGGCTATGGCTACACCTTC.

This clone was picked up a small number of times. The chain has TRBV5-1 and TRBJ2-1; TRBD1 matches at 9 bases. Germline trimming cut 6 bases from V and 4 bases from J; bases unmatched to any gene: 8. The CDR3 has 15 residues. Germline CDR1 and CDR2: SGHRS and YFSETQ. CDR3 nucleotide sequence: TGCGCCAGCAACGTGGGACAGGGTCTTTACAATGAGCAGTTCTTC. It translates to CASNVGQGLYNEQFF.

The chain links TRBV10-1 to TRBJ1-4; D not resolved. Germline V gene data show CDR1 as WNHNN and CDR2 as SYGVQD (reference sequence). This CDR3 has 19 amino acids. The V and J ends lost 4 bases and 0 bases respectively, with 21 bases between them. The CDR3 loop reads CASSGQETLSRATNEKLFF. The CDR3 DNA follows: TGCGCCAGCAGTGGGCAGGAAACCCTCTCTCGTGCAACTAATGAAAAACTGTTTTTT.

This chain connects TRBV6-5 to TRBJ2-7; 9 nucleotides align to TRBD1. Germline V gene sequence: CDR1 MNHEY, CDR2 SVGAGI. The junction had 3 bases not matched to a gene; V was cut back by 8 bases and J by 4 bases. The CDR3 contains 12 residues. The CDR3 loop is CASRDRVYEQYF. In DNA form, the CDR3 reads TGTGCCAGCCGGGACAGGGTGTACGAGCAGTACTTC.

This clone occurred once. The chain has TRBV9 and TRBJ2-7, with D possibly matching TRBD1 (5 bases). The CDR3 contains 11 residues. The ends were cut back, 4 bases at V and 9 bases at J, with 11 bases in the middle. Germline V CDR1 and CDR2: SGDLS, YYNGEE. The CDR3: CASSLTGVQYF. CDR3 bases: TGTGCCAGCAGCCTCACAGGCGTGCAGTACTTC.

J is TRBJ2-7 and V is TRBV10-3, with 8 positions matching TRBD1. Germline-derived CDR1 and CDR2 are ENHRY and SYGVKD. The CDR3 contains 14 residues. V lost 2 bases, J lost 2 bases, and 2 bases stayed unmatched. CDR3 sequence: CAISEDRGTYEQYF. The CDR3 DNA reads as TGTGCCATCAGTGAGGACAGGGGCACCTACGAGCAGTACTTC.

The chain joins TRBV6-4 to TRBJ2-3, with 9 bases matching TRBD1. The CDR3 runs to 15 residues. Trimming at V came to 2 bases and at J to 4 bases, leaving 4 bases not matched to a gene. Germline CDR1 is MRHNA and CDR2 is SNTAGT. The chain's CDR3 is CASSDPDRGADTQYF. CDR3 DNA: TGTGCCAGCAGTGACCCGGACAGGGGTGCAGATACGCAGTATTTT.

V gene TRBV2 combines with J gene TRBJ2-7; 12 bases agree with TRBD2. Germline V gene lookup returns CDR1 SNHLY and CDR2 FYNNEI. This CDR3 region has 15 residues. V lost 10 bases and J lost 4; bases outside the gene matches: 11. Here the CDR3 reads CANLRTSGVSYEQYF. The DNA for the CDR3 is TGTGCCAACCTCCGGACTAGCGGGGTCTCGTACGAGCAGTACTTC.

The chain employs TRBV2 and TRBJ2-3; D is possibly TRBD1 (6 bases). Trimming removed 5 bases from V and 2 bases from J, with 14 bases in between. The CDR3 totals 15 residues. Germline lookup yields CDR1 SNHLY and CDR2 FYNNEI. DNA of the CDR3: TGTGCCAGCAGTAGAGACACAGGGTACACAGATACGCAGTATTTT. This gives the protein CASSRDTGYTDTQYF.

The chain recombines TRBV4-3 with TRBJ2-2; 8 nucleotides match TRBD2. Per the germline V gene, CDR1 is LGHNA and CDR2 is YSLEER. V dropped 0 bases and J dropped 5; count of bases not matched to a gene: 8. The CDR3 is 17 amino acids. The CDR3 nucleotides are TGCGCCAGCAGCCAAGAGATGGCGGGGGGCGTTACCGGGGAGCTGTTTTTT. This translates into CASSQEMAGGVTGELFF.

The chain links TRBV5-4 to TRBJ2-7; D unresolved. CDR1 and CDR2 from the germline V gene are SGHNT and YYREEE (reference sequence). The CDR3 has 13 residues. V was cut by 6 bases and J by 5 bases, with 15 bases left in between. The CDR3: CASKDARVDEQYF. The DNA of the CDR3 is TGTGCCAGCAAAGACGCGCGTGTTGACGAGCAGTACTTC.

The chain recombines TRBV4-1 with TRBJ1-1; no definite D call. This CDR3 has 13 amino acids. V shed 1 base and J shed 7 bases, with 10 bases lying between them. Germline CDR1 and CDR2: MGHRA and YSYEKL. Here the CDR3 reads CASSQVGTLEAFF. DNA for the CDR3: TGCGCCAGCAGCCAAGTAGGAACCCTTGAAGCTTTCTTT.

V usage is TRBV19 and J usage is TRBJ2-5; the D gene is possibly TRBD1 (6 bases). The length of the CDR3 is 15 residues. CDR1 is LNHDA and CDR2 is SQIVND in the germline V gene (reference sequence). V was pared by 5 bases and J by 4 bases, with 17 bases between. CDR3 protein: CASSSPGHLAETQYF. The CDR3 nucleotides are TGTGCCAGTAGTTCACCGGGACATCTTGCAGAGACCCAGTACTTC.

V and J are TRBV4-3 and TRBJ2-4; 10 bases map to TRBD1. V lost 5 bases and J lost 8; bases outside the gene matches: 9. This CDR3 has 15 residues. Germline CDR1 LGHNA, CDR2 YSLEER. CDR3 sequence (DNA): TGCGCCAGCAGCGCCCGACAGGGGGCTGGTGACATTCAGTACTTC. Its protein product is CASSARQGAGDIQYF.